These 15 T cell receptor beta chains originate from one sample sequenced in a study of blood T cells in healthy people across ages. A sample-barcoded 5' primer and a J-beta primer mix were used in a second PCR of about 7 to 12 cycles. TCRdb passed the 5' RACE reads through MiXCR, listing each CDR3 protein once. The table shows hundreds of thousands of distinct CDR3 sequences, with about 56% occurring only once. Sequenced: blood. Every receptor here comes from a man aged 35 to 55 in good health.

V usage is TRBV10-3 and J usage is TRBJ1-2; D unresolved. V dropped 5 bases and J dropped 3 bases, with 10 bases sitting between them. The CDR3 length is 13 residues. Germline CDR1 and CDR2: ENHRY and SYGVKD. This chain's CDR3 is CAISPSGYYGYTF. The CDR3 nucleotides are TGTGCCATCAGTCCCAGCGGGTACTATGGCTACACCTTC.

In this sample, this clonotype turned up once. This chain uses TRBV29-1 with TRBJ2-1; TRBD2 agrees at 10 bases. The junction had 6 bases not matched to a gene; V was cut back by 2 bases and J by 5 bases. There are 15 residues in the CDR3. The V gene's germline CDR1 is SQVTM and CDR2 ANQGSEA. The CDR3 bases are TGCAGCGTTGAATCAGGAACTAGCGGGGACAATGAGCAGTTCTTC. It codes for CSVESGTSGDNEQFF.

DNA for the CDR3: TGTGCCACCTCACAGGGGGCAGGAAATGGCTACACCTTC. Translated: CATSQGAGNGYTF. This rearrangement joins TRBV7-3 to TRBJ1-2; 9 positions match TRBD1. The CDR3 is 13 amino acids. After removal of 10 bases from V and 6 bases from J, the junction contained 9 bases not matched to a gene. CDR1 SGHTA and CDR2 FQGTGA come from the germline V gene.

The chain carries TRBV16 and TRBJ1-1, with D possibly TRBD1 on 5 matching bases. The V gene's germline CDR1 is KGHSY and CDR2 FQNENV. The CDR3 sequence is 15 residues long. Trimming left V 3 bases short and J 0 bases short, with 11 bases between. CDR3 sequence (DNA): TGTGCCAGCAGCCAGGAGGGGACCATGAACACTGAAGCTTTCTTT. This codes for CASSQEGTMNTEAFF.

The V and J genes are TRBV29-1 and TRBJ1-2; no firm D call. This CDR3 has 13 amino acids. V was trimmed by 8 bases and J by 6 bases, leaving 19 bases between them. Germline V CDR1 and CDR2: SQVTM, ANQGSEA. The CDR3 coding sequence is TGCAGCATCCTCCGGGGTGCCGGGGATGGCTACACCTTC. Its protein product is CSILRGAGDGYTF.

J is TRBJ1-5 and V is TRBV28, with a possible D match to TRBD1 (5 bases). Trimming left V 6 bases short and J 5 bases short, with 11 bases between. From germline, CDR1 is MDHEN and CDR2 SYDVKM. The CDR3 sequence is 13 residues long. The CDR3 is CASRGHLDQPQHF. In nucleotides, the CDR3 is TGTGCCAGCAGAGGACACCTAGATCAGCCCCAGCATTTT. The whole variable domain, remainder taken from reference TRBV28 and TRBJ1-5, is DVKVTQSSRYLVKRTGEKVFLECVQDMDHENMFWYRQDPGLGLRLIYFSYDVKMKEKGDIPEGYSVSREKKERFSLILESASTNQTSMYLCASRGHLDQPQHFGDGTRLSIL.

This sequence joins TRBV7-2 and TRBJ2-1; TRBD1 might be the D (6 bases). CDR3 length: 16 residues. Trimming pared 6 bases from V and 4 bases from J, leaving 19 bases between. Per germline, CDR1 SGHTA and CDR2 FQGNSA. Here the CDR3 DNA reads TGTGCCAGCAGACGAGACCCTAACAGGGCGTACAATGAGCAGTTCTTC. Its translation is CASRRDPNRAYNEQFF.

Here the CDR3 DNA reads TGTGCCAGCAGTTTGGGAGCGGCGGGCCTCGATACGCAGTATTTT. Its protein is CASSLGAAGLDTQYF. The chain is built from TRBV12-3 or TRBV12-4 and TRBJ2-3; possible D gene TRBD2, 5 bases. This CDR3 comprises 15 residues. Trimming stripped 3 bases from V and 6 bases from J, with 16 bases between.

This chain connects TRBV28 to TRBJ1-2; 9 nucleotides match TRBD1. Germline lookup yields CDR1 MDHEN and CDR2 SYDVKM. V shed 5 bases and J 6 bases; nucleotides not matched to a gene: 7. The CDR3 is made up of 14 amino acids. This CDR3 reads CASSNRGLMDGYTF. The CDR3, as DNA: TGTGCCAGCAGTAACAGGGGGCTGATGGATGGCTACACCTTC.

CDR3 nucleotides: TGTGCCAGCAGTTGGGGGAGCGGCCAAGAGACCCAGTACTTC. This translates into CASSWGSGQETQYF. The genes are TRBV9 and TRBJ2-5; the D call may be TRBD1 or TRBD2 (5 bases each). The ends were cut back, 5 bases at V and 1 base at J, with 12 bases in the middle. The CDR3 consists of 14 residues. Germline CDR1 SGDLS, CDR2 YYNGEE.

This clonotype was observed a few times. The chain employs TRBV14 and TRBJ1-2; 8 nucleotides agree with TRBD1. The V gene end was trimmed by 4 bases and the J gene end by 8 bases; junction bases not matched to a gene: 6. The CDR3 sequence is 13 residues long. Germline CDR1 and CDR2: SGHDN and FVKESK. Here the CDR3 reads CASSPTGGSGYTF. The CDR3 DNA reads TGTGCCAGCAGCCCCACAGGGGGGAGCGGCTACACCTTC. The full variable domain, rest sourced from reference TRBV14 and TRBJ1-2, is EAGVTQFPSHSVIEKGQTVTLRCDPISGHDNLYWYRRVMGKEIKFLLHFVKESKQDESGMPNNRFLAERTGGTYSTLKVQPAELEDSGVYFCASSPTGGSGYTFGSGTRLTVV.

The genes are TRBV7-8 and TRBJ1-2; D unresolved. Trimming stripped 0 bases from V and 3 bases from J, with 14 bases between. The germline V gene has CDR1 SGHVS and CDR2 FQNEAQ. The CDR3 is 16 amino acids. The CDR3, as DNA: TGTGCCAGCAGCTTAGCGCGGTTCAGTTCGCACTATGGCTACACCTTC. This sequence encodes CASSLARFSSHYGYTF. The full variable domain, its missing parts supplied by reference TRBV7-8 and TRBJ1-2, is GAGVSQSPRYKVAKRGQDVALRCDPISGHVSLFWYQQALGQGPEFLTYFQNEAQLDKSGLPSDRFFAERPEGSVSTLKIQRTQQEDSAVYLCASSLARFSSHYGYTFGSGTRLTVV.

The chain recombines TRBV5-5 with TRBJ2-7, with 8 bases that match TRBD1. Germline CDR1 is SGHKS and CDR2 is YYEKEE (reference sequence). With V trimmed by 4 bases and J by 0 bases, 6 bases remained unmatched. The CDR3 has 15 residues. CDR3 region: CASSQGQESSYEQYF. The DNA for the CDR3 is TGTGCCAGCAGCCAGGGACAGGAAAGCTCCTACGAGCAGTACTTC.

The J gene is TRBJ2-3, the V gene TRBV28, with D unclear. Trimming left V 6 bases short and J 0 bases short, with 16 bases between. Germline V gives CDR1 MDHEN, CDR2 SYDVKM. The CDR3 is made up of 16 amino acids. CDR3 region: CASSSPAWGSTDTQYF. In DNA form, the CDR3 reads TGTGCCAGCAGCTCCCCGGCTTGGGGAAGCACAGATACGCAGTATTTT.

This clonotype was counted at least ten times. The gene calls are TRBV28 and TRBJ2-7; 9 nucleotides agree with TRBD1. CDR1 is MDHEN and CDR2 is SYDVKM in the germline V gene. The length of the CDR3 is 13 residues. The V and J ends lost 7 bases and 4 bases, in that order; junction bases with no gene match: 5. CDR3 region: CASTYRGPYEQYF. The CDR3, as DNA: TGTGCCAGCACGTACAGGGGGCCATACGAGCAGTACTTC.